The 16 T cell receptor beta chains given below trace back to one sample, sequenced in a study of cytomegalovirus exposure and HLA in healthy donors. Data came from immunoSEQ multiplex PCR; TCRdb stores just in-frame clones and leaves some out. The sample has 130,000 or so clones, about 90% seen once. Sequencing was carried out using PBMCs. The receptors shown here come from a man aged 30 to 45 in good health and CMV-seronegative.

The chain uses TRBV6-5 and TRBJ1-4; D gene unclear. The CDR3 contains 11 residues. CDR1 is MNHEY and CDR2 is SVGAGI in the germline V gene. Deletions cut 6 bases from V and 5 bases from J, with 4 bases between. The chain's CDR3 is CASRSNEKLFF. The CDR3 nucleotides read TGTGCCAGCAGATCAAATGAAAAACTGTTTTTT.

The V gene is TRBV2, the J gene TRBJ1-1; TRBD1 aligns across 7 bases. V shed 4 bases and J 5 bases; nucleotides not matched to a gene: 7. The germline CDR1 and CDR2 sequences are SNHLY and FYNNEI. CDR3 length: 14 residues. The CDR3 reads CASSVPGGTTEAFF. The CDR3 DNA sequence: TGTGCCAGCAGTGTTCCAGGGGGGACGACTGAAGCTTTCTTT.

This chain links TRBV7-8 with TRBJ2-2; the match to TRBD1 covers 7 bases. Unmatched junction bases numbered 2, after V lost 1 base and J lost 6 bases. Germline CDR1 and CDR2: SGHVS and FQNEAQ. The CDR3 is 14 amino acids. The DNA for the CDR3 is TGTGCCAGCAGCTTAGGTCAGGGGGCCGGGGAGCTGTTTTTT. Encoded protein: CASSLGQGAGELFF.

This clone was seen a handful of times. The genes are TRBV27 and TRBJ1-6; D not resolved. The V gene lost 1 base and the J gene lost 7 bases, with 8 bases spanning the gap. The CDR3 spans 14 residues. Germline assignment: CDR1 MNHEY and CDR2 SMNVEV (reference sequence). In DNA form, the CDR3 reads TGTGCCAGCAGTTTATGGAGTGCCAATTCACCCCTCCACTTT. Its protein product is CASSLWSANSPLHF.

The chain links TRBV7-2 to TRBJ1-2, with D unresolved. The germline gives CDR1 SGHTA, CDR2 FQGNSA. V gave up 6 bases and J gave up 0 bases, with 5 bases separating them. CDR3 length: 12 residues. The CDR3 loop reads CASRSTNYGYTF. As DNA, the CDR3 is TGTGCCAGCAGGAGTACTAACTATGGCTACACCTTC.

There are many counts of this clone. The rearrangement joins TRBV6-1 to TRBJ2-3, with 11 bases matching TRBD2. The CDR3 length is 15 residues. Germline CDR1 is MNHNS and CDR2 is SASEGT. V dropped 4 bases and J dropped 6; count of bases not matched to a gene: 6. The CDR3 is CASSVTSGGPDTQYF. The CDR3 bases are TGTGCCAGCAGTGTAACTAGCGGGGGACCGGATACGCAGTATTTT.

The CDR3: CASSWGRGTNQPQHF. CDR3 DNA: TGTGCCAGCAGTTGGGGTAGGGGAACCAATCAGCCCCAGCATTTT. The chain combines TRBV27 with TRBJ1-5; D perhaps matches TRBD1 (5 bases). Germline V CDR1 and CDR2: MNHEY, SMNVEV (reference sequence). This CDR3 comprises 15 residues. V was shortened by 4 bases and J by 3 bases, with 13 bases between the two germline ends.

The V and J genes are TRBV5-6 and TRBJ2-1, with D perhaps matching TRBD2 (6 bases). Germline assignment: CDR1 SGHDT and CDR2 YYEEEE. Trimming removed 2 bases from V and 11 bases from J, with 20 bases in between. This CDR3 spans 15 amino acids. The CDR3 loop reads CASSFSGGLGLQQFF. CDR3 coding DNA: TGTGCCAGCAGCTTCAGCGGTGGTCTCGGACTACAGCAGTTCTTC.

The chain couples TRBV27 to TRBJ2-7, with D possibly being TRBD1 (6 bases). The germline CDR1 and CDR2 sequences are MNHEY and SMNVEV (reference sequence). Trimming pared 5 bases from V and 0 bases from J, leaving 17 bases between. The CDR3 length is 16 residues. CDR3: CASSLGAGTLSYEQYF. The CDR3 nucleotides read TGTGCCAGCAGTCTAGGAGCCGGGACACTCTCCTACGAGCAGTACTTC.

The V call is TRBV5-5, the J call TRBJ2-7; D gene uncertain. The CDR3 has 15 residues. Germline CDR1 is SGHKS and CDR2 is YYEKEE (reference sequence). V was pared by 1 base and J by 0 bases, with 11 bases between. CDR3 protein: CASSLWAVSSYEQYF. The CDR3 DNA sequence: TGTGCCAGCAGCTTGTGGGCAGTCAGCTCCTACGAGCAGTACTTC.

This chain links TRBV4-3 with TRBJ1-1; D is ambiguous. Germline CDR1 reads LGHNA; CDR2 reads YSLEER. Deletions cut 0 bases from V and 7 bases from J, with 15 bases between. CDR3 length: 15 amino acids. CDR3 sequence reads: CASSQEIGRTVEAFF. In DNA, the CDR3 is TGCGCCAGCAGCCAAGAAATAGGGAGAACAGTTGAAGCTTTCTTT.

This chain connects TRBV7-8 to TRBJ1-2; maybe TRBD1 (5 bases). CDR3 length: 17 residues. Germline lookup yields CDR1 SGHVS and CDR2 FQNEAQ. With 4 bases removed from V and 7 bases from J, the gap between germline ends came to 25 bases. CDR3 protein: CASSSRQSRQRDPGYTF. The DNA of the CDR3 is TGTGCCAGCAGCTCCCGACAGTCGAGGCAGCGAGACCCTGGCTACACCTTC. Supplemented by reference TRBV7-8 and TRBJ1-2, the full variable domain reads GAGVSQSPRYKVAKRGQDVALRCDPISGHVSLFWYQQALGQGPEFLTYFQNEAQLDKSGLPSDRFFAERPEGSVSTLKIQRTQQEDSAVYLCASSSRQSRQRDPGYTFGSGTRLTVV.

The V gene is TRBV9, the J gene TRBJ2-3; D gene unclear. Germline V gene sequence: CDR1 SGDLS, CDR2 YYNGEE. The CDR3 runs 15 residues. With 0 bases removed from V and 4 bases from J, the gap between germline ends came to 12 bases. CDR3 protein: CASSVENGRADTQYF. CDR3 coding DNA: TGTGCCAGCAGCGTAGAAAACGGTCGCGCAGATACGCAGTATTTT.

The chain links TRBV6-8 to TRBJ2-1; TRBD2 matches at 11 bases. The CDR3 contains 16 residues. Germline V gives CDR1 MNHGY, CDR2 SAAAGT. V lost 0 bases, J lost 3 bases, and 1 base stayed unmatched. The CDR3 sequence: CASSYSGTSGYNEQFF. CDR3 in DNA: TGTGCCAGCAGTTACTCCGGGACTAGCGGCTACAATGAGCAGTTCTTC.

The J gene is TRBJ2-1, the V gene TRBV4-1, with 9 nucleotides matching TRBD1. This CDR3 has 17 residues. Unmatched junction bases numbered 9, after V lost 4 bases and J lost 2 bases. Germline CDR1 is MGHRA and CDR2 is YSYEKL. CDR3 in amino acids: CASSRDRAIGTYNEQFF. In DNA, the CDR3 is TGCGCCAGCAGCCGGGACAGGGCGATCGGAACCTACAATGAGCAGTTCTTC.

This clone was seen only once. The chain couples TRBV7-8 to TRBJ2-7; 7 nucleotides line up with TRBD1. The CDR3 runs 17 residues. Germline lookup yields CDR1 SGHVS and CDR2 FQNEAQ. Unmatched junction bases numbered 16, after V lost 5 bases and J lost 3 bases. DNA of the CDR3: TGTGCCAGCAGCCCCGATGCAACAGGGGTCCTCCGCTACGAGCAGTACTTC. Protein product: CASSPDATGVLRYEQYF.